This TCR beta chain was identified during a study of blood T cell repertoires in COVID-19. Study-level background: Samples taken during acute and convalescent COVID-19 were collected in the United States, Italy and Spain. PBMCs, B-cell-depleted T cells, or T cells were the source of the cDNA or gDNA that made up the material.

The CDR3 has 14 amino acids. J gave up 6 bases and V 3 bases, and 4 bases lay outside the gene matches. Germline V lookup: CDR1 SGHNT, CDR2 YENEEA. How the authors handled the data: Using reference gene primer amplification, nucleated cell counts were estimated. Using immunoSEQ multiplex PCR, the repertoire was profiled, and TCRdb retains in-frame clones only, with some absent. V and J calls and clone size are as listed in that table; D and trimming were resolved from the DNA. The table shows under 300,000 clones, with about 85% occurring only once. Material for sequencing was peripheral blood. The TCR sequence derives from a man aged 30 to 39 who had recovered from COVID-19. The rearrangement uses TRBV11-3 and TRBJ2-1, with 8 bases lining up with TRBD2. The chain's CDR3 is CASSFRGGSNEQFF. The DNA of the CDR3 is TGTGCCAGCAGCTTTCGGGGGGGGTCCAATGAGCAGTTCTTC.